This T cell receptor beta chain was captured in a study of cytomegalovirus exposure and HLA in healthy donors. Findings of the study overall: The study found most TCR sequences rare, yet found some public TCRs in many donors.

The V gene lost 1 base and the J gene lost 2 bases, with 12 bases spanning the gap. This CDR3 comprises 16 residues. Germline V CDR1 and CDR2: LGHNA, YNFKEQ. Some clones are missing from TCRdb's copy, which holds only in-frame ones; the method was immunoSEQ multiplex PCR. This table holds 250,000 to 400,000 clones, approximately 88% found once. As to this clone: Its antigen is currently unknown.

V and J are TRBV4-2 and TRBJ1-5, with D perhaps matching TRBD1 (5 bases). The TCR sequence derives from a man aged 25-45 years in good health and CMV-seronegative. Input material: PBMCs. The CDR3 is CASSQAPQGRNQPQHF. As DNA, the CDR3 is TGTGCCAGCAGCCAAGCCCCTCAGGGCCGCAATCAGCCCCAGCATTTT.